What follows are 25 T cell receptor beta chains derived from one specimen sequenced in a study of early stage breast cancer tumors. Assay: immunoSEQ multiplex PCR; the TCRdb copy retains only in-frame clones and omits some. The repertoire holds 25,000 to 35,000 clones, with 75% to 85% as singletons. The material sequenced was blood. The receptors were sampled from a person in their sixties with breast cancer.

In DNA, the CDR3 is TGTGCCAGCAGCCCCCGGACTAGCGGGAGGTACGAGCAGTACTTC. Translated: CASSPRTSGRYEQYF. The V and J genes are TRBV7-2 and TRBJ2-7; 14 bases are shared with TRBD2. The CDR3 has 15 amino acids. The ends lost 5 bases at V and 4 bases at J; junction bases unmatched: 4. Per the germline V gene, CDR1 is SGHTA and CDR2 is FQGNSA.

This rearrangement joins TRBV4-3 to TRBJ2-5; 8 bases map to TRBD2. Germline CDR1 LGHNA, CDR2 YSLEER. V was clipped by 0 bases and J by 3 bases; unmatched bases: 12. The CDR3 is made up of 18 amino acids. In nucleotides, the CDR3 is TGCGCCAGCAGCCAAGATCGTGGTGCCAGCGGGAGCGAAGAGACCCAGTACTTC. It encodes CASSQDRGASGSEETQYF.

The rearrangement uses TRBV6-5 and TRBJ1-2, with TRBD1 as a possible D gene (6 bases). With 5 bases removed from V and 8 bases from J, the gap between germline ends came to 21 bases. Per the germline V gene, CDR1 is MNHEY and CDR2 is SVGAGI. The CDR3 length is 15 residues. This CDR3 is CASSRPGDTWAGYTF. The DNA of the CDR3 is TGTGCCAGCAGTCGACCCGGGGACACATGGGCGGGCTACACCTTC.

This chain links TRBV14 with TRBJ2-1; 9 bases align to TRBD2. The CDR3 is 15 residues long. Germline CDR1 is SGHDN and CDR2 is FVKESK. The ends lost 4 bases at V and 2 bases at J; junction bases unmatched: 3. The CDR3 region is CASSRGTSPYNEQFF. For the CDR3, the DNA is TGTGCCAGCAGCCGGGGGACTAGCCCCTACAATGAGCAGTTCTTC.

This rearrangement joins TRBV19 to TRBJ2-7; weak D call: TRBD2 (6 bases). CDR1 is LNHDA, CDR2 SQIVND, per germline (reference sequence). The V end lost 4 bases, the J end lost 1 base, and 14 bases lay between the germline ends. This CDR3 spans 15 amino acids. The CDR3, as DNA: TGTGCCAGTAGTAAGGGAGGCGCGGGGTCCTACGAGCAGTACTTC. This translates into CASSKGGAGSYEQYF. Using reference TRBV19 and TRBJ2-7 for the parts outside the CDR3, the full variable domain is DGGITQSPKYLFRKEGQNVTLSCEQNLNHDAMYWYRQDPGQGLRLIYYSQIVNDFQKGDIAEGYSVSREKKESFPLTVTSAQKNPTAFYLCASSKGGAGSYEQYFGPGTRLTVT.

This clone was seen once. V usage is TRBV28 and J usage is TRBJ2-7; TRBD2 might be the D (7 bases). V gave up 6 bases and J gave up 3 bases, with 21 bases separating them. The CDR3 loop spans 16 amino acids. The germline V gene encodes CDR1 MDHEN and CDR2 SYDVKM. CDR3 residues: CASRPLGASGNYEQYF. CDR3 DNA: TGTGCCAGCAGGCCTCTGGGGGCTAGCGGTAACTACGAGCAGTACTTC.

The CDR3 loop is CASSLGGGQETQYF. CDR3 coding DNA: TGCGCCAGCAGCTTGGGAGGCGGTCAAGAGACCCAGTACTTC. The chain links TRBV5-1 to TRBJ2-5, with D uncertain. CDR3 length: 14 amino acids. Per the germline V gene, CDR1 is SGHRS and CDR2 is YFSETQ. The germline V and J ends were trimmed by 0 bases and 2 bases, with 8 bases remaining between them. The complete variable domain, with remaining parts taken from reference TRBV5-1 and TRBJ2-5, reads KAGVTQTPRYLIKTRGQQVTLSCSPISGHRSVSWYQQTPGQGLQFLFEYFSETQRNKGNFPGRFSGRQFSNSRSEMNVSTLELGDSALYLCASSLGGGQETQYFGPGTRLLVL.

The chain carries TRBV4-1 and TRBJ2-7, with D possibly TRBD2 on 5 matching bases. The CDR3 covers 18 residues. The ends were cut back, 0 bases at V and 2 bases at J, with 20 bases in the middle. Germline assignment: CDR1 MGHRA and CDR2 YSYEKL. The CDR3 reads CASSQDPHSGREPYEQYF. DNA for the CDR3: TGCGCCAGCAGCCAAGATCCCCACAGCGGTCGAGAACCCTACGAGCAGTACTTC.

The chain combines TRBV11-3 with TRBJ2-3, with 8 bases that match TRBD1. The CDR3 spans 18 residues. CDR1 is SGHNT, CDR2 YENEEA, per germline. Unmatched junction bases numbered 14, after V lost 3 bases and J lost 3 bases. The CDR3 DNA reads TGTGCCAGCAGCTTCGTGGCCTCTGGGGACAGGCCTACAGATACGCAGTATTTT. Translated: CASSFVASGDRPTDTQYF.

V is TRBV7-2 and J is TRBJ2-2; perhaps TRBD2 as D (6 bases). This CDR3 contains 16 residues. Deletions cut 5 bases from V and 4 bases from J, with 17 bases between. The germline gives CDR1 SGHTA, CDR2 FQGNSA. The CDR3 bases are TGTGCCAGCAGCCCTGGACACGGGACTGTCACCGGGGAGCTGTTTTTT. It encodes CASSPGHGTVTGELFF.

The CDR3 DNA follows: TGCGCCAGCAGCTTAGAGGTAGCGGGGATTTACGAGCAGTACTTC. Translated: CASSLEVAGIYEQYF. The J gene is TRBJ2-7, the V gene TRBV5-1; 8 bases match TRBD2. V dropped 2 bases and J dropped 4; count of bases not matched to a gene: 8. The CDR3 is made up of 15 amino acids. In germline, CDR1 is SGHRS, CDR2 YFSETQ.

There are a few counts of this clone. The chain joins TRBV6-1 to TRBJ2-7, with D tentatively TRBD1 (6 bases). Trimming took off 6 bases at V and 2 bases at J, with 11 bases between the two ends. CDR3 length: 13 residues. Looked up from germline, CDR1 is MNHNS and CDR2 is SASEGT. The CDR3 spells CASSGTPPYEQYF. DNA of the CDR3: TGTGCCAGCAGCGGGACACCACCCTACGAGCAGTACTTC.

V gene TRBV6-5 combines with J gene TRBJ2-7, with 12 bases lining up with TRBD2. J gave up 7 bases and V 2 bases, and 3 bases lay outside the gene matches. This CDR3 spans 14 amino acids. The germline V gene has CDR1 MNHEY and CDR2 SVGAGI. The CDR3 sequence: CASSYPSGRGEQYF. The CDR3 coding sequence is TGTGCCAGCAGTTACCCTAGCGGGAGGGGAGAGCAGTACTTC.

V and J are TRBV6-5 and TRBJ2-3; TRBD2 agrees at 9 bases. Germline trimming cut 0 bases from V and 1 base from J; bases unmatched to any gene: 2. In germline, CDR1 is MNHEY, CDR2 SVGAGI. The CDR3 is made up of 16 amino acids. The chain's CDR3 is CASSYSAGGRTDTQYF. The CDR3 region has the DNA TGTGCCAGCAGTTACTCGGCGGGAGGGCGCACAGATACGCAGTATTTT.

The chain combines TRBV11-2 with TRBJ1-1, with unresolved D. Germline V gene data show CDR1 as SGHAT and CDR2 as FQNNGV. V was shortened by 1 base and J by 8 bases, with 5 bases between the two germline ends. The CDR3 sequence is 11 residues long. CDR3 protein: CASSLVSEAFF. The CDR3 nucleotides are TGTGCCAGCAGCTTAGTTTCAGAAGCTTTCTTT. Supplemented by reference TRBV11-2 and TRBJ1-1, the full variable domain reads EAGVAQSPRYKIIEKRQSVAFWCNPISGHATLYWYQQILGQGPKLLIQFQNNGVVDDSQLPKDRFSAERLKGVDSTLKIQPAKLEDSAVYLCASSLVSEAFFGQGTRLTVV.

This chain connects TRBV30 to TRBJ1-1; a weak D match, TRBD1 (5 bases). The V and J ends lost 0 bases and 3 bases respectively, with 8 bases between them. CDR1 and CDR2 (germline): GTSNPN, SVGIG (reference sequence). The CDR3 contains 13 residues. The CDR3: CAWSVRGDTEAFF. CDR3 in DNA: TGTGCCTGGAGTGTACGGGGGGACACTGAAGCTTTCTTT.

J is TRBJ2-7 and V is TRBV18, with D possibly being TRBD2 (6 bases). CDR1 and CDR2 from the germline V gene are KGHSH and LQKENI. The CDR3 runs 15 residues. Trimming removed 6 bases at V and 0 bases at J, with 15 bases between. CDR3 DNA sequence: TGTGCCAGCTCCCTTTGGGGGGAGAGCTCCTACGAGCAGTACTTC. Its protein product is CASSLWGESSYEQYF. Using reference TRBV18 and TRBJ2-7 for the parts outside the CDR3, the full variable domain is NAGVMQNPRHLVRRRGQEARLRCSPMKGHSHVYWYRQLPEEGLKFMVYLQKENIIDESGMPKERFSAEFPKEGPSILRIQQVVRGDSAAYFCASSLWGESSYEQYFGPGTRLTVT.

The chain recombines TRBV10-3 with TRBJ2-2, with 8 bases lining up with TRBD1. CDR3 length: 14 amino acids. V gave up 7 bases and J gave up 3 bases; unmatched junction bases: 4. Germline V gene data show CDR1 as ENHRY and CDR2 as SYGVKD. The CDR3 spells CAITGQGDTGELFF. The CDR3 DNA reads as TGTGCCATCACCGGACAGGGAGACACCGGGGAGCTGTTTTTT.

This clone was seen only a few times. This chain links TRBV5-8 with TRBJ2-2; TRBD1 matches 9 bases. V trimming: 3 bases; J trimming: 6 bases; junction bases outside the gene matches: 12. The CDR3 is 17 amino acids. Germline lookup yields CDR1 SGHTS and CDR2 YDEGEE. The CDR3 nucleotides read TGTGCCAGCAGCTCACCCTGGACAGGGGCCACAGCCGGGGAGCTGTTTTTT. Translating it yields CASSSPWTGATAGELFF.

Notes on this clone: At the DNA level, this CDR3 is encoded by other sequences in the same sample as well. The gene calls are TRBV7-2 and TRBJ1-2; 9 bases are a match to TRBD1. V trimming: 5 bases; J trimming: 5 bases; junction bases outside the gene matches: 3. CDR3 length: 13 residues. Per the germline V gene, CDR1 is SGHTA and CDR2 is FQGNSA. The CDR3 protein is CASSQGQGYGYTF. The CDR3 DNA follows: TGTGCCAGCAGCCAAGGACAGGGGTATGGCTACACCTTC.

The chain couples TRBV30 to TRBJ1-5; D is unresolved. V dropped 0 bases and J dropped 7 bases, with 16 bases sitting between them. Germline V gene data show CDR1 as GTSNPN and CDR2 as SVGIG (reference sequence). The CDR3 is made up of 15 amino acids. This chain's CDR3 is CAWSVGNLGGQPQHF. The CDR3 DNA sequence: TGTGCCTGGAGTGTAGGAAACTTGGGAGGCCAGCCCCAGCATTTT.

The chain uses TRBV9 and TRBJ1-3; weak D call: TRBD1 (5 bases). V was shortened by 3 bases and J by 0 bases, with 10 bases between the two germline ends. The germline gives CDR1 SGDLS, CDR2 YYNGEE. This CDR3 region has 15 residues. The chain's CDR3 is CASSETVTSGNTIYF. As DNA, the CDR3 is TGTGCCAGCAGCGAGACAGTTACCTCTGGAAACACCATATATTTT.

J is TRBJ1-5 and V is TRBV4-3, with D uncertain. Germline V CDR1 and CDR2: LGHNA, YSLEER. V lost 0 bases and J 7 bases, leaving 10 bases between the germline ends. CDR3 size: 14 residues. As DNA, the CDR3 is TGCGCCAGCAGCCAAGACGGAGGCCCCCAGCCCCAGCATTTT. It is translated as CASSQDGGPQPQHF.

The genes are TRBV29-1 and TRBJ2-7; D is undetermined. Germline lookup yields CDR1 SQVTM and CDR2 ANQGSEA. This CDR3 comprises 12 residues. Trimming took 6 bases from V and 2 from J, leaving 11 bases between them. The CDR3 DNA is TGCAGCGTCAGGTCATATACCTACGAGCAGTACTTC. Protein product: CSVRSYTYEQYF.

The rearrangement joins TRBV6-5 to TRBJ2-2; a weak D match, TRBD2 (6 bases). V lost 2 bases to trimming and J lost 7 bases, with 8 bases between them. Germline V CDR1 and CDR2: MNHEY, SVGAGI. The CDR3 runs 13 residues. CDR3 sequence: CASSYVGGGELFF. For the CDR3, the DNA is TGTGCCAGCAGTTACGTGGGAGGCGGGGAGCTGTTTTTT.